The T cell receptor (beta chain) described here comes from a study of blood T cells in healthy people across ages. Every donor contributed roughly 10 milliliters of peripheral blood by blood draw. A second PCR, run for 7 to 11 cycles, used a sample-barcoded 5' primer plus a J-beta primer mix. TCRdb re-analysed the 5' RACE reads in MiXCR, keeping a single row per CDR3 protein. The sample contains 500,000 to 600,000 distinct CDR3 sequences, approximately 27% of which appear only once. This clonotype has a handful of counts. This clonotype was obtained from a woman aged 70 to 79 in good health. Sequencing was performed on blood.

As DNA, the CDR3 is TGTGCCAGCAGCCAAAAAGCGGGGGGTTATTCAGATACGCAGTATTTT. Protein sequence: CASSQKAGGYSDTQYF. This chain connects TRBV3-1 to TRBJ2-3; 9 bases fit TRBD2. CDR1 is LGHDT, CDR2 YNNKEL, per germline (reference sequence). CDR3 length: 16 residues. V lost 2 bases to trimming and J lost 4 bases; unmatched junction nucleotides: 7.